This TCR beta chain stems from a study of shared T cell receptors in the human thymus. V lost 5 bases to trimming and J lost 4 bases, with 17 bases between them. This CDR3 comprises 15 residues. Per the germline V gene, CDR1 is LNHDA and CDR2 is SQIVND (reference sequence). The data were produced by immunoSEQ multiplex PCR, yet TCRdb's version contains in-frame clones alone and is incomplete. The sample has roughly 500,000 clones; around 82% are singletons. This same sample was also part of a study on human thymus T cells.

This rearrangement joins TRBV19 to TRBJ1-2; TRBD1 might be the D (5 bases). The source is a boy younger than two with a congenital heart defect. Specimen: thymocytes. CDR3 residues: CASSPHFREGYGYTF. CDR3 DNA sequence: TGTGCCAGTAGTCCCCACTTCAGGGAAGGCTATGGCTACACCTTC.